This TCR beta chain was retrieved from a study of blood T cell repertoires in COVID-19. Study in general: T cells, B-cell-depleted T cells, or PBMCs provided the cDNA or gDNA that served as material.

The assay was immunoSEQ multiplex PCR, and TCRdb's table has in-frame clones only and misses some. The repertoire includes approximately 350,000 clones, 80% to 90% of them detected once, and 0.95% to 1.5% sits in the top ten. CDR3 length: 15 amino acids. Trimming at V came to 3 bases and at J to 2 bases, leaving 6 bases not matched to a gene. The germline V gene encodes CDR1 KGHSH and CDR2 LQKENI. The sequenced sample consisted of peripheral blood. This TCR was sampled from a man aged 35 to 55 with acute or convalescent COVID-19. The chain combines TRBV18 with TRBJ1-1; TRBD1 aligns across 7 bases. CDR3 residues: CASSPSGTVNTEAFF. The CDR3 DNA reads TGTGCCAGCTCACCTTCCGGGACAGTCAACACTGAAGCTTTCTTT.